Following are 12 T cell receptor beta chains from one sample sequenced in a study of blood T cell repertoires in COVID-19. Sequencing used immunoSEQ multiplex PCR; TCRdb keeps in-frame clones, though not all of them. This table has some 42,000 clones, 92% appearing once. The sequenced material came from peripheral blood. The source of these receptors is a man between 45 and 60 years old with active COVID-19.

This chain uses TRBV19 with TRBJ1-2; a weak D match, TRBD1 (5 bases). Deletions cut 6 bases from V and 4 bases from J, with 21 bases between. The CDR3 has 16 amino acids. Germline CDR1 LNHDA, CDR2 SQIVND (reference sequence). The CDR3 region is CASSPVDKISGYGYTF. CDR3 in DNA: TGTGCCAGTAGCCCGGTGGACAAAATATCGGGCTATGGCTACACCTTC.

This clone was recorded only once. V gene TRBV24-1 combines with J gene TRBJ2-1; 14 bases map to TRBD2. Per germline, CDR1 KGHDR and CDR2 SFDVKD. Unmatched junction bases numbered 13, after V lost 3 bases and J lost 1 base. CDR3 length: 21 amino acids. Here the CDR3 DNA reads TGTGCCACCAGTGATCCACGAACGGGACTAGCGGGAGCGGGTTCCTACAATGAGCAGTTCTTC. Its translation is CATSDPRTGLAGAGSYNEQFF.

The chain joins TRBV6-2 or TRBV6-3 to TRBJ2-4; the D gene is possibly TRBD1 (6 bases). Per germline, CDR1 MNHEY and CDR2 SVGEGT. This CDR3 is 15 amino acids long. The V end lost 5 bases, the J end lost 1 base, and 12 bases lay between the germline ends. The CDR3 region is CASSLHRVAKNIQYF. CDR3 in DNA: TGTGCCAGCAGTCTTCACAGGGTTGCCAAAAACATTCAGTACTTC.

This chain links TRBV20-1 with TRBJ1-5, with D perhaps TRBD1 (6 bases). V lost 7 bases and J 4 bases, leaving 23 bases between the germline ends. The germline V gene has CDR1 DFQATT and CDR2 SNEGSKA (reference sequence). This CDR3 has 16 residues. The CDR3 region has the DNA TGCAGTGTTAGTTCGGCCACCTGGACAGATAATCAGCCCCAGCATTTT. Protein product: CSVSSATWTDNQPQHF.

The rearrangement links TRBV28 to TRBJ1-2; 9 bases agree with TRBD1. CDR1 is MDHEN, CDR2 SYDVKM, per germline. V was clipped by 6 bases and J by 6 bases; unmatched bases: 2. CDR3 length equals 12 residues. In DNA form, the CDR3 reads TGTGCCAGCAGGACAGGGGGAAATGGCTACACCTTC. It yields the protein CASRTGGNGYTF.

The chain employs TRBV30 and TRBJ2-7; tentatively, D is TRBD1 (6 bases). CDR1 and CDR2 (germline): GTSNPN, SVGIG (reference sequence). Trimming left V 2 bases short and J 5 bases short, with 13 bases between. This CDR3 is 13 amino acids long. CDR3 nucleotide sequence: TGTGCCTGGAGTTTGGCAGGGGCGAACGAGCAGTACTTC. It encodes CAWSLAGANEQYF.

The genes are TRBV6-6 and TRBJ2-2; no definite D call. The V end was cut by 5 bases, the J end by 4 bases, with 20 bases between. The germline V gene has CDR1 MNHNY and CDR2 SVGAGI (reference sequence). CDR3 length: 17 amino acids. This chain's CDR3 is CASSPPRLGVGTGELFF. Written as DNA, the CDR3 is TGTGCCAGCAGTCCTCCCAGACTCGGAGTGGGCACCGGGGAGCTGTTTTTT.

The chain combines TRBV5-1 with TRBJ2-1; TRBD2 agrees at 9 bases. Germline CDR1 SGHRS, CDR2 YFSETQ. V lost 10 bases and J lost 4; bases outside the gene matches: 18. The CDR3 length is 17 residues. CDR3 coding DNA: TGCGCCTCCCAGGTGCGGCGGGAGGGCCAAAGTTACAATGAGCAGTTCTTC. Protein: CASQVRREGQSYNEQFF.

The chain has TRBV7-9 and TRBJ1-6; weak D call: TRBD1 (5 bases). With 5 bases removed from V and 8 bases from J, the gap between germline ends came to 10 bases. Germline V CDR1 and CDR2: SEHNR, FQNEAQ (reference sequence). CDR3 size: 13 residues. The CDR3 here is CASSASGDSPLHF. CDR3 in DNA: TGTGCCAGCAGCGCCTCGGGGGATTCACCCCTCCACTTT.

CDR3 region: CAWATGQGNYGYTF. CDR3 nucleotides: TGTGCCTGGGCCACGGGACAGGGGAACTATGGCTACACCTTC. This chain joins TRBV30 and TRBJ1-2, with TRBD1 identical over 10 bases. The V segment lost 5 bases and the J segment 2 bases; nucleotides outside the gene matches: 5. The CDR3 has 14 residues. CDR1 is GTSNPN, CDR2 SVGIG, per germline (reference sequence).

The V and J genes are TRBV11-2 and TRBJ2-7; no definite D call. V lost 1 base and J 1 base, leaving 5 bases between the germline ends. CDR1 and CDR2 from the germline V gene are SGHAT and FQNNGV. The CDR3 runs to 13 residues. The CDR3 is CASSLGGSYEQYF. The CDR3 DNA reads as TGTGCCAGCAGCTTAGGCGGATCCTACGAGCAGTACTTC. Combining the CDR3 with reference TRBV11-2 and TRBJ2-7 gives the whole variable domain EAGVAQSPRYKIIEKRQSVAFWCNPISGHATLYWYQQILGQGPKLLIQFQNNGVVDDSQLPKDRFSAERLKGVDSTLKIQPAKLEDSAVYLCASSLGGSYEQYFGPGTRLTVT.

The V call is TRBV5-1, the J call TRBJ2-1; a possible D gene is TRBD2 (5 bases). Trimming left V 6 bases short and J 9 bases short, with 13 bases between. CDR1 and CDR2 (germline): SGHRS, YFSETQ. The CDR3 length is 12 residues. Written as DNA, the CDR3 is TGCGCCAGCATGAGGGAAGGAGGTGAGCAGTTCTTC. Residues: CASMREGGEQFF.